This TCR beta chain was found in a study of OX40 agonist ivuxolimab in advanced cancers. Here immunoSEQ multiplex PCR was the method, and the copy in TCRdb shows in-frame clones only, minus some. The top ten clones hold approximately 27% of a sample with more than 10,000 clones, under 70% of them seen once. The germline V gene has CDR1 GTSNPN and CDR2 SVGIG (reference sequence). Trimming stripped 6 bases from V and 0 bases from J, with 18 bases between. The CDR3 sequence is 16 residues long. The V call is TRBV30, the J call TRBJ1-3, with D possibly TRBD1 on 5 matching bases. This clonotype originated in an adult with an advanced solid tumor such as melanoma, head and neck, liver or kidney cancer. The sequencing used CD4+ or CD8+ T cells sorted from blood, collected in a trial of the OX40 agonist ivuxolimab. CDR3 residues: CACGEDDSRSGNTIYF. The CDR3 DNA follows: TGTGCCTGTGGTGAAGACGACAGCCGCTCTGGAAACACCATATATTTT.